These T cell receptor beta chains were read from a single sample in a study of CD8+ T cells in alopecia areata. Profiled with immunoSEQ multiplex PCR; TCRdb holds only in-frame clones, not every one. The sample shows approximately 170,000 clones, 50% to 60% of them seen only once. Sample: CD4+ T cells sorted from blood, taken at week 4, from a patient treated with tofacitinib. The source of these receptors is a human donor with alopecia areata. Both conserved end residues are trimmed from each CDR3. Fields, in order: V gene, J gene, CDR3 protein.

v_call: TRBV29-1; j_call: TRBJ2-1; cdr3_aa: SVAGRLTSGAVSYNEQF
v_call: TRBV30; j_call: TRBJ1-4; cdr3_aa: AWRRGQGVGKLF
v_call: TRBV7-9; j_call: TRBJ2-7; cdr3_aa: ASSSDRREQY
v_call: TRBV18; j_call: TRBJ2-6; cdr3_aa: ASSPRLDLSGANVLT
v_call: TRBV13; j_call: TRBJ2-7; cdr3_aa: ASSQNGGRTNSYEQY
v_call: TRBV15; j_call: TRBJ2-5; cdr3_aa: ATSSGTDQETQY
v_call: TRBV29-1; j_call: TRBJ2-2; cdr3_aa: SVDGLSTGELF
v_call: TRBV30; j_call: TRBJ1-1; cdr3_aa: AWSPPLGPPSGVAF
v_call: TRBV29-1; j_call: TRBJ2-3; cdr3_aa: SGLLLAASTDTQY
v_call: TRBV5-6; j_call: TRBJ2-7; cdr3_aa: ASTIYEQY
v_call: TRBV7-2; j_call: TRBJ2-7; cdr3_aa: ASSFASGSYEQY
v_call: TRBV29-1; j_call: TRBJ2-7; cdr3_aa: SVSTGGLQY
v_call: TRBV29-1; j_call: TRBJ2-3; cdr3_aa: SVEEVRSRGGTQY
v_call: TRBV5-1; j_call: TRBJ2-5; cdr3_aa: ASSLGRTYQETQY
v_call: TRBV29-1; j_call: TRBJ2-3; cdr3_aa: SVERGAEDTQY
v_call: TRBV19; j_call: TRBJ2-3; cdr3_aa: ASSIRPGFTDTQY
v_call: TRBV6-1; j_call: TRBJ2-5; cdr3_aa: ASSPSLVKETQY
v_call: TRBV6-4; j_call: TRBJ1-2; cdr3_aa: ASSETGLEGYGYT
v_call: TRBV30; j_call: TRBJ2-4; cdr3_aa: AWSVAGFGDIQY
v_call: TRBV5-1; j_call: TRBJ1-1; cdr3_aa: ASSLVGRATEAF
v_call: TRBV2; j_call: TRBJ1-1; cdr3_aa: ASSSSQGLNTEAF
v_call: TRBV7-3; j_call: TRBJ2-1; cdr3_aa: ASSSQGGSGAHEQF
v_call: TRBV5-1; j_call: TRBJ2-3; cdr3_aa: ASSFGGDADTQY
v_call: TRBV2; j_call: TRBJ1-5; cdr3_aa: ASSQPGQLQPQH
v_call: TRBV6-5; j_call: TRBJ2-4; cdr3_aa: ASSYSGGNIQY
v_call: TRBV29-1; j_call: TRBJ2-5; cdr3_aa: SADRDGRQETQY
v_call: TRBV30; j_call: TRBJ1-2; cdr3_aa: AWSSYRGRSNYGYT
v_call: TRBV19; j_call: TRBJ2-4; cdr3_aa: ASSKTGLAKNIQY
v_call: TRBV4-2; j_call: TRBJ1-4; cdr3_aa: ASSQGAGNNEKLF
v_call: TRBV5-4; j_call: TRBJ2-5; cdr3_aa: ASSLDGRETQY
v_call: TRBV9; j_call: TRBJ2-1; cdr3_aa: ASSVGPVNQEQF
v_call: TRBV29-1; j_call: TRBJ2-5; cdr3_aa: SVDGGRDRSETQY
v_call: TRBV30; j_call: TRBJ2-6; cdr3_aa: AWSPPAVSGANVLT
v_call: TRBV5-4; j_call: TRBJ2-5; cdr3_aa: ASSLGGRREETQY
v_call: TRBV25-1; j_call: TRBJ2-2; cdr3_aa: ASSELIPGELF
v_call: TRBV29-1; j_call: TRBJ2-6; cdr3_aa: SVVQLSGANVLT
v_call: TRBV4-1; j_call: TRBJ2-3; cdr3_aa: ASSYLAGTDTQY